The source of this TCR beta chain is a study of long-term antiretroviral therapy in people with HIV (dated by TCRdb to between 2022 and 2023). Turning to the overall study: The earliest samples were collected approximately a decade before the 2015 WHO recommendation for immediate ART, a period when ART was typically delayed until CD4 counts fell. Whether ART initiation and durable HIV suppression were associated with changes in peripheral blood TRB repertoire composition and diversity was tested in a retrospective serial study. No cross-contamination during QIAcube processing turned up in test extractions that ran a monoclonal T-cell line alongside 25 to 35 polyclonal samples. About 35% of the 30 participants with HIV were female. The cohort contributed about 180 cryopreserved PBMC samples from a few dozen adults with confirmed HIV infection, collected serially over a mean of 6 years (range 1-12).

Results and caveats for the whole study, not just this receptor: Unsorted PBMC were profiled instead of sorted CD4+ and CD8+ T cells because pre-ART samples had limited cell numbers. CDR3 length ranges in HIV repertoires were narrower than in controls, and network structure suggested an antigen-experienced repertoire with only a slight naive shift after ART. Owing to limited PBMC availability, only the TCR beta chain was sequenced, without alpha chain pairing. Starting ART was linked to a significant rise in TRB diversity, yet even after long-term ART the diversity remained significantly lower than in transplant donor controls. Samples dated from the mid-2000s to the late 2010s, and the ART regimens used may be less effective than current ones. Expanded TRB clones identified before ART initiation dominated the repertoire at all time points, although this dominance fluctuated and declined in many PLHIV after ART. Inferences about post-ART repertoire changes were limited because no data were available on ART adherence, viral resistance or therapy changes.

The CDR3, from cysteine to phenylalanine, totals 14 residues. Of the read, only the CDR3 DNA is kept; its 42 bases are in frame from base 1. Relative to germline, V is 1 base shorter and J is 5 bases shorter, with 9 bases between their ends. CDR1 and CDR2 are drawn from the germline V gene: SGHTA, FQGNSA. Participants were included only if at least one PBMC sample before ART initiation and at least two post-ART samples were available. Treatment was received in the United States of America by all participants with HIV. Before DNA extraction, cryopreserved samples containing about 0.9-11 million PBMC were thawed and washed. At the time of the earliest PBMC sample, participants with HIV were aged between roughly 20 and 54 years. PBMC samples from each participant spanned 1-4 timepoints before ART initiation and 2-8 timepoints after ART initiation, with a median of 7 samples. For every participant, serial HIV viral load, CD4+ T-cell count, ART history and demographic data were obtained. Using a Qiagen kit on a QIAcube, genomic DNA was extracted from unsorted PBMC, with samples processed in batches of 12.

Of note for this clone: What antigen it recognizes has not been identified. Per-nucleotide qualities are absent, and no much larger clonotype sits a single base away.

The immunoSEQ hsTCRB v3.0 assay was used at survey level resolution to sequence the TRB variable region. A depth of about 40,000-55,000 T-cell genomes per sample was targeted for TRB sequencing. TRB libraries were pooled and sequenced on an Illumina MiSeq using a v3 150-cycle kit. As for how the authors treated the data: Analysis of repertoires was carried out in R inside a reproducible Nextflow workflow spanning QC, data transformation and analysis. Custom analyses were implemented in LymphoSeq2, an R package for AIRR-Seq data exploration. After excluding a handful of samples that yielded fewer than 5000 total TRB sequences, roughly 190 HIV repertoires remained for analysis. Among the approximately 200 retained HIV repertoires, 59 were collected before ART initiation and 120 to 140 were collected after ART initiation. Repertoires were downsampled to 5000 TRB nucleotide sequences, with summary statistics averaged over 100 downsampling iterations. The analysis kept only TRB sequences whose CDR3 regions were at least seven amino acids long. Two measures captured diversity: a Shannon entropy-derived clonality score and the Gini coefficient. In repertoire networks, the top 5000 CDR3 amino acid sequences were linked whenever an edit distance of one separated two sequences. For TRB CDR3 amino acid sequences, antigen specificity groups and MHC restriction were predicted with GLIPH2. Known CMV, EBV, HIV or tissue antigen associations were flagged by matching CDR3 amino acid sequences against VDJdb and McPAS-TCR. Pre-ART, post-ART and control groups were compared with Wilcoxon signed-rank tests and Holm-Bonferroni correction. TCRdb took this table from immuneACCESS and kept in-frame rearrangements with V and J called. Such tables lack part of the clones; where checked against another copy, unresolved V genes explain under half of the gap, and the rest is unexplained. V, J and clone size derive from that table, while D and trimming were established from the DNA sequence. The sample has some 20,000 clones on record, 76% of them singletons. The ten biggest clones cover 7.5% to 10% of the sample.

This clonotype originated in a man aged 18 to 35 with HIV. The chain is made from TRBV7-2 and TRBJ2-1; a tentative D call is TRBD2 (5 bases match). The sample consisted of unsorted PBMCs, taken 0.5 years before starting antiretroviral therapy. The nucleotides are TGTGCCAGCAGCTTAGGTGGGAGCCACAATGAGCAGTTCTTC. Its protein is CASSLGGSHNEQFF.